This T cell receptor beta chain was recorded in a study of blood T cells in healthy people across ages. A second PCR, run for about 6 to 12 cycles, used a sample-barcoded 5' primer plus a J-beta primer mix. A template-switch adaptor containing 12 random nucleotides labeled each cDNA molecule. Each CDR3 protein gets one entry after TCRdb re-called the 5' RACE reads with MiXCR. The table records hundreds of thousands of distinct CDR3 sequences, roughly half of them present only once. The CDR3 totals 13 residues. CDR1 SQVTM and CDR2 ANQGSEA come from the germline V gene. A note on this clonotype: Its antigen is currently unknown.

Study conclusions and caveats: Diversity was higher, and naive CD4+ cells more numerous, in long-lived donors than in aged donors. TCR beta diversity, measured per million T cells, fell in a roughly linear way with age. Those diversity estimates obtained from one million T cells were thought to be underestimates.

This chain links TRBV29-1 with TRBJ2-3, with no clear D. Sequences were obtained from blood. The receptor was isolated from a man aged 55 to 70 in good health. Here the CDR3 DNA reads TGCGGCGCGGTCACCTTGGGGTTAGATACGCAGTATTTT. Its translation is CGAVTLGLDTQYF.